A single sample gave rise to the 11 T cell receptor beta chains below, sequenced in a study of beta chain features in type 1 diabetes. Study-level results: Shorter TCRB CDR3s, moderately but significantly so, were found in Type 1 diabetes patients in all four CD4+ subsets.

Investigators reverse transcribed all isolated RNA, so they sequenced expressed TCRB transcripts. Measured with immunoSEQ multiplex PCR; TCRdb has only the in-frame clones, and not every one. The sample contains 40,000 or so clones, 66% of which appear only once. These receptors are not linked to any known antigen. The specimen sequenced was Tregs from blood. These receptors all stem from a young woman with type 1 diabetes.

A single count supports this clone. This sequence joins TRBV28 and TRBJ2-7; 9 bases agree with TRBD2. V was clipped by 6 bases and J by 2 bases; unmatched bases: 5. This CDR3 is 14 amino acids long. Germline V CDR1 and CDR2: MDHEN, SYDVKM. The CDR3 nucleotides read TGTGCCAGCAGCAATCTAGCGGGGCCCTACGAGCAGTACTTC. This sequence encodes CASSNLAGPYEQYF.

This clone was seen just once. The chain carries TRBV6-5 and TRBJ2-5; 9 bases are shared with TRBD2. The CDR3 is 16 amino acids. V lost 4 bases to trimming and J lost 3 bases; unmatched junction nucleotides: 9. The V gene's germline CDR1 is MNHEY and CDR2 SVGAGI. DNA of the CDR3: TGTGCCAGCAGTTTGGGCGGGGGGGCAGGAGAAGAGACCCAGTACTTC. Protein sequence: CASSLGGGAGEETQYF.

The chain combines TRBV4-1 with TRBJ1-2; D is perhaps TRBD1 (5 bases). This CDR3 is 14 amino acids long. Looked up from germline, CDR1 is MGHRA and CDR2 is YSYEKL. V gave up 1 base and J gave up 8 bases, with 14 bases separating them. CDR3 coding DNA: TGCGCCAGCAGCCAAGTCGACAGCCTAGGCGGCTACACCTTC. Translation: CASSQVDSLGGYTF.

The chain links TRBV10-3 to TRBJ1-5, with D perhaps TRBD1 (6 bases). The V gene lost 5 bases and the J gene lost 6 bases, with 17 bases spanning the gap. The V gene's germline CDR1 is ENHRY and CDR2 SYGVKD. This CDR3 has 15 amino acids. The CDR3 nucleotides are TGTGCCATCAGTTGGGGGCAGGGGCCAAGTCAGCCCCAGCATTTT. Amino acid sequence: CAISWGQGPSQPQHF.

The CDR3 DNA is TGTGCCACCAGCAGAGTCGGGACTAGCAGTTACGAGCAGTACTTC. The encoded protein is CATSRVGTSSYEQYF. J is TRBJ2-7 and V is TRBV15; 9 nucleotides agree with TRBD2. Germline CDR1 LNHNV, CDR2 YYDKDF (reference sequence). V lost 1 base to trimming and J lost 4 bases; unmatched junction nucleotides: 5. This CDR3 spans 15 amino acids.

This clone came up once. The J gene is TRBJ1-5, the V gene TRBV2; 9 bases line up with TRBD1. Germline CDR1 and CDR2: SNHLY and FYNNEI. This CDR3 comprises 15 residues. Trimming took 6 bases from V and 1 from J; bases not matched to a gene: 4. The CDR3 sequence: CASRGQGRSNQPQHF. CDR3 DNA: TGTGCCAGCAGGGGACAGGGACGGAGCAATCAGCCCCAGCATTTT.

The chain is built from TRBV9 and TRBJ2-3; 9 nucleotides match TRBD2. This CDR3 comprises 19 residues. Trimming at V came to 3 bases and at J to 2 bases, leaving 16 bases not matched to a gene. In germline, CDR1 is SGDLS, CDR2 YYNGEE. The CDR3 is CASSARRREGRSTTDTQYF. The CDR3 region has the DNA TGTGCCAGCAGCGCCAGAAGGCGGGAGGGCCGGTCTACCACAGATACGCAGTATTTT.

The gene calls are TRBV5-1 and TRBJ1-4; 7 bases line up with TRBD1. The CDR3 covers 15 residues. V lost 4 bases, J lost 8 bases, and 11 bases stayed unmatched. Germline V gene lookup returns CDR1 SGHRS and CDR2 YFSETQ. The CDR3 sequence: CASSETGQSGEKLFF. The DNA for the CDR3 is TGCGCCAGCAGCGAGACGGGACAGTCTGGGGAAAAACTGTTTTTT.

About this clone: The identical CDR3 is also encoded by other nucleotide sequences in the sample. The chain is built from TRBV5-1 and TRBJ1-6, with TRBD1 matching over 10 bases. Unmatched junction bases numbered 9, after V lost 5 bases and J lost 7 bases. The CDR3 length is 16 residues. CDR1 is SGHRS, CDR2 YFSETQ, per germline. This chain's CDR3 is CASRGGTGAINSPLHF. In DNA, the CDR3 is TGCGCCAGCAGAGGAGGGACAGGGGCGATAAATTCACCCCTCCACTTT.

This clone has just a few counts. The rearrangement joins TRBV7-2 to TRBJ1-2; D is unresolved. Germline V gene lookup returns CDR1 SGHTA and CDR2 FQGNSA. The ends were cut back, 5 bases at V and 0 bases at J, with 13 bases in the middle. The CDR3 runs 15 residues. CDR3 nucleotide sequence: TGTGCCAGCAGCCCCGATGGGCGAGCTAACTATGGCTACACCTTC. Translation: CASSPDGRANYGYTF. The variable domain in full, completed from reference TRBV7-2 and TRBJ1-2, reads GAGVSQSPSNKVTEKGKDVELRCDPISGHTALYWYRQSLGQGLEFLIYFQGNSAPDKSGLPSDRFSAERTGGSVSTLTIQRTQQEDSAVYLCASSPDGRANYGYTFGSGTRLTVV.

This sequence joins TRBV30 and TRBJ2-6, with D possibly TRBD1 on 6 matching bases. The V end lost 0 bases, the J end lost 4 bases, and 10 bases lay between the germline ends. The germline CDR1 and CDR2 sequences are GTSNPN and SVGIG (reference sequence). The CDR3 is 15 amino acids. CDR3 sequence (DNA): TGTGCCTGGAGTGTACAGGGTCGAGGGGCCAACGTCCTGACTTTC. This sequence encodes CAWSVQGRGANVLTF. Full variable domain (rest looked up from reference TRBV30 and TRBJ2-6): SQTIHQWPATLVQPVGSPLSLECTVEGTSNPNLYWYRQAAGRGLQLLFYSVGIGQISSEVPQNLSASRPQDRQFILSSKKLLLSDSGFYLCAWSVQGRGANVLTFGAGSRLTVL.